Listed here are 26 T cell receptor beta chains from one sample, sequenced in a study of a mutant IDH1 vaccine in newly diagnosed glioma. Time point indicated: week 35, safety follow-up. Vaccination used 300 ug of mutant IDH1 20-mer peptide per dose, with topical imiquimod. Profiled with immunoSEQ multiplex PCR; TCRdb holds only in-frame clones, not every one. Here the sample spans approximately 50,000 clones, 70% to 80% being singletons. These TCRs are of unknown antigen specificity. The sequenced sample was PBMCs, obtained from a glioma patient whose treatment included an IDH1 peptide vaccine. The receptor set was obtained from a man aged 40-55 years with glioma.

This chain links TRBV19 with TRBJ2-5, with 7 nucleotides matching TRBD2. The J call may be wrong; the DNA end is better matched by TRBJ2-7. From germline, CDR1 is LNHDA and CDR2 SQIVND (reference sequence). The CDR3 covers 16 residues. DNA of the CDR3: TGTGCCAGTAGAGGGAGGGGCAGCGAGAATTCCTACGAGCAGTACTTC. Its translation: CASRGRGSENSYEQYF.

V gene TRBV9 combines with J gene TRBJ1-3, with 10 nucleotides matching TRBD1. This CDR3 contains 17 residues. The J segment lost 2 bases and the V segment lost 0 bases, leaving 5 bases of the junction unmatched. Per germline, CDR1 SGDLS and CDR2 YYNGEE. In DNA form, the CDR3 reads TGTGCCAGCAGCGTAGGTATCGGGACAGGGGCTGGAAACACCATATATTTT. As protein: CASSVGIGTGAGNTIYF.

The V call is TRBV19, the J call TRBJ2-3; weak D call: TRBD2 (7 bases). CDR3 size: 15 residues. The V end was cut by 8 bases, the J end by 0 bases, with 15 bases between. Germline V gene data show CDR1 as LNHDA and CDR2 as SQIVND (reference sequence). In DNA form, the CDR3 reads TGTGCCAGTGGGGGCAGCGGGGCTAGCACAGATACGCAGTATTTT. This gives the protein CASGGSGASTDTQYF.

This rearrangement joins TRBV4-1 to TRBJ2-1, with 7 bases identical to TRBD2. Germline CDR1 and CDR2: MGHRA and YSYEKL. V trimming: 0 bases; J trimming: 10 bases; junction bases outside the gene matches: 6. The CDR3 sequence is 14 residues long. In DNA form, the CDR3 reads TGCGCCAGCAGCCAAGAGCAGACTAGCCCCGAGCAGTTCTTC. Translated, it gives CASSQEQTSPEQFF.

This sequence joins TRBV7-9 and TRBJ1-2; D ambiguous. Germline V gives CDR1 SEHNR, CDR2 FQNEAQ (reference sequence). The CDR3 consists of 13 residues. The V end was cut by 5 bases, the J end by 4 bases, with 11 bases between. The DNA for the CDR3 is TGTGCCAGCAGCCAAGTGGGCAGCTATGGCTACACCTTC. Its protein is CASSQVGSYGYTF. Full variable domain (outside the CDR3, taken from reference TRBV7-9 and TRBJ1-2): DTGVSQNPRHKITKRGQNVTFRCDPISEHNRLYWYRQTLGQGPEFLTYFQNEAQLEKSRLLSDRFSAERPKGSFSTLEIQRTEQGDSAMYLCASSQVGSYGYTFGSGTRLTVV.

The rearrangement uses TRBV18 and TRBJ1-1; possibly TRBD1 for D (6 bases). CDR1 is KGHSH, CDR2 LQKENI, per germline. The CDR3 length is 16 residues. Trimming took off 4 bases at V and 0 bases at J, with 15 bases between the two ends. The CDR3 DNA reads TGTGCCAGCTCACAACAGGGTAGGGACATGAACACTGAAGCTTTCTTT. This gives the protein CASSQQGRDMNTEAFF.

This clone has a handful of counts. The chain couples TRBV20-1 to TRBJ1-2; D ambiguous. Germline V gene lookup returns CDR1 DFQATT and CDR2 SNEGSKA (reference sequence). The CDR3 extends over 10 amino acids. V lost 5 bases and J lost 5, with 6 bases in between. This chain's CDR3 is CSAFQYGYTF. The CDR3 DNA is TGCAGTGCTTTCCAATATGGCTACACCTTC.

V is TRBV9 and J is TRBJ2-3, with TRBD2 identical over 9 bases. V dropped 2 bases and J dropped 3; count of bases not matched to a gene: 4. The CDR3 spans 15 residues. Germline values: CDR1 SGDLS, CDR2 YYNGEE. The CDR3 DNA sequence: TGTGCCAGCAGCGTCCTAGCGGGAAGTACAGATACGCAGTATTTT. As protein: CASSVLAGSTDTQYF.

The chain has TRBV7-2 and TRBJ2-1; D may be TRBD2 (6 bases). V lost 4 bases, J lost 5 bases, and 15 bases lay in between. The germline V gene has CDR1 SGHTA and CDR2 FQGNSA. CDR3 length: 15 residues. The CDR3 region has the DNA TGTGCCAGCAGCTCTAGCGCGCTAGCGAACAATGAGCAGTTCTTC. Protein sequence: CASSSSALANNEQFF.

The chain carries TRBV7-6 and TRBJ1-1; a weak D match, TRBD1 (5 bases). CDR3 length equals 15 residues. Deletions cut 1 base from V and 3 bases from J, with 12 bases between. Germline values: CDR1 SGHVS, CDR2 FNYEAQ. CDR3 nucleotides: TGTGCCAGCAGCTTAGGGGGGAAGGAAGACACTGAAGCTTTCTTT. It specifies CASSLGGKEDTEAFF.

The CDR3: CASSQEVGGNTGELFF. The CDR3 bases are TGCGCCAGCAGCCAAGAGGTCGGGGGGAACACCGGGGAGCTGTTTTTT. The chain recombines TRBV4-3 with TRBJ2-2; TRBD2 might be the D (6 bases). The germline CDR1 and CDR2 sequences are LGHNA and YSLEER. V was shortened by 0 bases and J by 1 base, with 9 bases between the two germline ends. The CDR3 is 16 amino acids.

The chain is built from TRBV7-2 and TRBJ2-5, with D tentatively TRBD2 (5 bases). Germline lookup yields CDR1 SGHTA and CDR2 FQGNSA. The CDR3 consists of 14 residues. V was cut by 3 bases and J by 5 bases, with 13 bases left in between. Here the CDR3 reads CASSFRGYMETQYF. The DNA for the CDR3 is TGTGCCAGCAGCTTTCGGGGTTACATGGAGACCCAGTACTTC.

The chain has TRBV5-1 and TRBJ2-1; D might be TRBD1 or TRBD2, each matching 6 bases. Between the trimmed V and J ends, which lost 0 bases and 5 bases, there was a span of 12 bases. The CDR3 is 15 amino acids. CDR1 and CDR2 (germline): SGHRS, YFSETQ. The CDR3 spells CASSLVPGADNEQFF. For the CDR3, the DNA is TGCGCCAGCAGCTTGGTTCCGGGGGCCGACAATGAGCAGTTCTTC.

V is TRBV10-3 and J is TRBJ2-5; a weak D match, TRBD2 (5 bases). Germline V lookup: CDR1 ENHRY, CDR2 SYGVKD. The CDR3 length is 13 residues. The V and J ends lost 4 bases and 5 bases respectively, with 11 bases between them. The CDR3 DNA sequence: TGTGCCATCAGTGGCGGAGGTCGGGAGACCCAGTACTTC. It encodes CAISGGGRETQYF.

This chain connects TRBV7-8 to TRBJ2-1; 11 nucleotides agree with TRBD2. This CDR3 spans 15 amino acids. The germline V gene has CDR1 SGHVS and CDR2 FQNEAQ. V shed 5 bases, J shed 2 bases, and the junction held 2 bases outside the gene matches. The CDR3 bases are TGTGCCAGCAGCCATAGCGGGAGGGCCTACAATGAGCAGTTCTTC. Protein sequence: CASSHSGRAYNEQFF.

V usage is TRBV19 and J usage is TRBJ1-3; D might be TRBD1 (5 bases). V was cut by 1 base and J by 3 bases, with 13 bases left in between. Germline CDR1 reads LNHDA; CDR2 reads SQIVND (reference sequence). The CDR3 is 16 residues long. The CDR3 DNA reads TGTGCCAGTAGTATAGCGGGGGGAACGGGTGGAAACACCATATATTTT. It is translated as CASSIAGGTGGNTIYF.

V usage is TRBV7-9 and J usage is TRBJ2-1; 7 nucleotides agree with TRBD1. The CDR3 has 17 amino acids. Germline V gene data show CDR1 as SEHNR and CDR2 as FQNEAQ (reference sequence). V was pared by 4 bases and J by 2 bases, with 11 bases of the junction left unmatched. CDR3 loop: CASSSERDRTTYNEQFF. The CDR3 DNA sequence: TGTGCCAGCAGCTCAGAGAGGGACAGAACTACCTACAATGAGCAGTTCTTC.

The V call is TRBV7-2, the J call TRBJ1-5, with 7 positions matching TRBD1. After removal of 5 bases from V and 5 bases from J, the junction contained 9 bases not matched to a gene. This CDR3 region has 15 residues. Germline V gives CDR1 SGHTA, CDR2 FQGNSA. The CDR3 spells CASSLGTDTHQPQHF. The CDR3, as DNA: TGTGCCAGCAGCCTAGGGACAGACACCCATCAGCCCCAGCATTTT. Combining the CDR3 with reference TRBV7-2 and TRBJ1-5 gives the whole variable domain GAGVSQSPSNKVTEKGKDVELRCDPISGHTALYWYRQSLGQGLEFLIYFQGNSAPDKSGLPSDRFSAERTGGSVSTLTIQRTQQEDSAVYLCASSLGTDTHQPQHFGDGTRLSIL.

There are a few counts of this clone. This chain joins TRBV4-3 and TRBJ2-3, with unresolved D. Germline V lookup: CDR1 LGHNA, CDR2 YSLEER. Trimming cost V 2 bases and J 5 bases, with 8 bases left between them. The CDR3 is made up of 13 amino acids. In DNA form, the CDR3 reads TGCGCCAGCAGCCAACAGACGGGAGATACGCAGTATTTT. Amino acid sequence: CASSQQTGDTQYF.

DNA for the CDR3: TGTGCCAGTAGTATAGATCGGCAGGGGACAGGGACTTACTCCACTGAAGCTTTCTTT. This codes for CASSIDRQGTGTYSTEAFF. The V gene is TRBV19, the J gene TRBJ1-1; TRBD1 agrees at 9 bases. The CDR3 loop spans 19 amino acids. V trimming: 0 bases; J trimming: 4 bases; junction bases outside the gene matches: 15. Germline values: CDR1 LNHDA, CDR2 SQIVND (reference sequence).

V usage is TRBV29-1 and J usage is TRBJ1-3; maybe TRBD1 (6 bases). V lost 6 bases and J 4 bases, leaving 16 bases between the germline ends. CDR3 length equals 14 residues. The germline V gene encodes CDR1 SQVTM and CDR2 ANQGSEA. The CDR3 DNA is TGCAGCGTGGATCCTACAGGGCACGGAAACACCATATATTTT. It yields the protein CSVDPTGHGNTIYF.

This clone has only one observation. CDR3 region: CASSLDRPNEQFF. Written as DNA, the CDR3 is TGTGCCAGCAGCTTAGATCGCCCGAATGAGCAGTTCTTC. V is TRBV11-3 and J is TRBJ2-1; D is ambiguous. The CDR3 consists of 13 residues. The germline CDR1 and CDR2 sequences are SGHNT and YENEEA. Trimming took 0 bases from V and 7 from J, leaving 7 bases between them. The variable domain in full, with the rest retrieved from reference TRBV11-3 and TRBJ2-1, is EAGVVQSPRYKIIEKKQPVAFWCNPISGHNTLYWYLQNLGQGPELLIRYENEEAVDDSQLPKDRFSAERLKGVDSTLKIQPAELGDSAVYLCASSLDRPNEQFFGPGTRLTVL.

This rearrangement joins TRBV19 to TRBJ2-4; 8 positions agree with TRBD2. This CDR3 region has 18 residues. Losses at the gene ends were 5 bases for V and 0 bases for J; bases not matched to a gene: 12. CDR1 and CDR2 (germline): LNHDA, SQIVND (reference sequence). CDR3 sequence: CASSPQPVGRVAKNIQYF. DNA of the CDR3: TGTGCCAGTAGTCCACAGCCCGTCGGGAGGGTAGCCAAAAACATTCAGTACTTC. Together with reference TRBV19 and TRBJ2-4, the CDR3 gives the full variable domain: DGGITQSPKYLFRKEGQNVTLSCEQNLNHDAMYWYRQDPGQGLRLIYYSQIVNDFQKGDIAEGYSVSREKKESFPLTVTSAQKNPTAFYLCASSPQPVGRVAKNIQYFGAGTRLSVL.

The chain joins TRBV5-1 to TRBJ2-7; 8 nucleotides align to TRBD1. Germline V lookup: CDR1 SGHRS, CDR2 YFSETQ. This CDR3 is 14 amino acids long. The V segment lost 3 bases and the J segment 2 bases; nucleotides outside the gene matches: 4. The CDR3 is CASSSQGDTYEQYF. The CDR3 region has the DNA TGCGCCAGCAGCTCACAGGGGGACACCTACGAGCAGTACTTC.

The chain uses TRBV11-2 and TRBJ2-1; D not resolved. This CDR3 is 11 amino acids long. CDR1 and CDR2 from the germline V gene are SGHAT and FQNNGV. V lost 2 bases and J lost 7, with 3 bases in between. The CDR3 DNA sequence: TGTGCCAGCAGCTTATGGAATGAGCAGTTCTTC. Amino acids: CASSLWNEQFF. Complete variable domain (other parts from reference TRBV11-2 and TRBJ2-1): EAGVAQSPRYKIIEKRQSVAFWCNPISGHATLYWYQQILGQGPKLLIQFQNNGVVDDSQLPKDRFSAERLKGVDSTLKIQPAKLEDSAVYLCASSLWNEQFFGPGTRLTVL.

The chain couples TRBV10-2 to TRBJ2-3; 12 bases match TRBD2. Germline loops: CDR1 WSHSY, CDR2 SAAADI. Trimming removed 4 bases from V and 0 bases from J; junction bases left unmatched: 5. CDR3 size: 17 residues. CDR3 protein: CASSGLAGDTSTDTQYF. The CDR3 region has the DNA TGCGCCAGCAGTGGACTAGCGGGGGACACTAGCACAGATACGCAGTATTTT.